These 23 T cell receptor beta chains came from one sample sequenced in a study of T cell responses to AZD1222 COVID-19 vaccine. TCRdb's copy holds only in-frame clones and misses some; the assay was immunoSEQ multiplex PCR. The sample has over 85,000 clones; 85% to 95% are singletons. The specimen comprised peripheral blood, sampled 28 days after the second AZD1222 dose. All receptors derive from an adult who received the AZD1222 COVID-19 vaccine.

This rearrangement joins TRBV18 to TRBJ2-3, with D possibly TRBD1 on 6 matching bases. V was trimmed by 0 bases and J by 6 bases, leaving 19 bases between them. Germline CDR1 KGHSH, CDR2 LQKENI. This CDR3 is 17 amino acids long. The CDR3, as DNA: TGTGCCAGCTCACCACCGGGGGATCACAGGGATGCGGATACGCAGTATTTT. This gives the protein CASSPPGDHRDADTQYF. Using reference TRBV18 and TRBJ2-3 for the parts outside the CDR3, the full variable domain is NAGVMQNPRHLVRRRGQEARLRCSPMKGHSHVYWYRQLPEEGLKFMVYLQKENIIDESGMPKERFSAEFPKEGPSILRIQQVVRGDSAAYFCASSPPGDHRDADTQYFGPGTRLTVL.

V gene TRBV10-1 combines with J gene TRBJ1-1; no clear D. The CDR3 sequence is 14 residues long. V was cut by 2 bases and J by 1 base, with 8 bases left in between. In germline, CDR1 is WNHNN, CDR2 SYGVQD (reference sequence). The chain's CDR3 is CASSERWGNTEAFF. As DNA, the CDR3 is TGCGCCAGCAGTGAGCGGTGGGGGAACACTGAAGCTTTCTTT.

The chain combines TRBV5-1 with TRBJ2-5, with 7 positions matching TRBD1. The CDR3 sequence is 14 residues long. V shed 4 bases, J shed 1 base, and the junction held 4 bases outside the gene matches. The germline CDR1 and CDR2 sequences are SGHRS and YFSETQ. Here the CDR3 DNA reads TGCGCCAGCAGCCTGAACAGGGGCCAAGAGACCCAGTACTTC. This gives the protein CASSLNRGQETQYF.

The chain is built from TRBV29-1 and TRBJ2-5; D is possibly TRBD2 (5 bases). Germline V gives CDR1 SQVTM, CDR2 ANQGSEA. This CDR3 comprises 13 residues. Trimming cost V 6 bases and J 4 bases, with 15 bases left between them. CDR3 DNA: TGCAGCGTATCCCCCGGAGGCGGAGAGACCCAGTACTTC. Translating it yields CSVSPGGGETQYF.

The chain employs TRBV6-5 and TRBJ2-3; 12 nucleotides agree with TRBD2. Per germline, CDR1 MNHEY and CDR2 SVGAGI. Trimming at V came to 10 bases and at J to 6 bases, leaving 8 bases not matched to a gene. The CDR3 loop spans 14 amino acids. The CDR3 region is CAIATSGSVDTQYF. The CDR3 region has the DNA TGTGCCATCGCGACTAGCGGGAGTGTGGATACGCAGTATTTT.

V gene TRBV27 combines with J gene TRBJ2-1; TRBD2 aligns across 9 bases. There are 16 residues in the CDR3. The V and J ends lost 10 bases and 5 bases, in that order; junction bases with no gene match: 15. Germline CDR1 reads MNHEY; CDR2 reads SMNVEV (reference sequence). The chain's CDR3 is CATSPGAVAGDNEQFF. CDR3 sequence (DNA): TGTGCCACCTCCCCGGGGGCGGTAGCGGGAGACAATGAGCAGTTCTTC.

The chain recombines TRBV6-5 with TRBJ2-1; 9 bases match TRBD2. This CDR3 is built from 15 residues. The V gene's germline CDR1 is MNHEY and CDR2 SVGAGI. Trimming at V came to 1 base and at J to 5 bases, leaving 3 bases not matched to a gene. The CDR3 region has the DNA TGTGCCAGCAGTTACTTAGCGGGGGATGACAATGAGCAGTTCTTC. Its protein product is CASSYLAGDDNEQFF.

The chain joins TRBV11-2 to TRBJ2-1, with D uncertain. CDR3 length: 12 residues. The V end was cut by 1 base, the J end by 10 bases, with 8 bases between. Germline CDR1 and CDR2: SGHAT and FQNNGV. This CDR3 reads CASSLVYGEQFF. In DNA form, the CDR3 reads TGTGCCAGCAGCTTAGTCTACGGCGAGCAGTTCTTC. Based on the CDR3 plus reference TRBV11-2 and TRBJ2-1, the full variable domain is EAGVAQSPRYKIIEKRQSVAFWCNPISGHATLYWYQQILGQGPKLLIQFQNNGVVDDSQLPKDRFSAERLKGVDSTLKIQPAKLEDSAVYLCASSLVYGEQFFGPGTRLTVL.

V and J are TRBV19 and TRBJ1-5; D unresolved. The CDR3 spans 13 residues. Per the germline V gene, CDR1 is LNHDA and CDR2 is SQIVND (reference sequence). The ends were cut back, 7 bases at V and 0 bases at J, with 7 bases in the middle. CDR3 sequence: CASTPYSNQPQHF. Written as DNA, the CDR3 is TGTGCCAGTACCCCATATAGCAATCAGCCCCAGCATTTT.

This chain connects TRBV2 to TRBJ2-7; D call uncertain. This CDR3 is 15 amino acids long. Trimming pared 2 bases from V and 0 bases from J, leaving 11 bases between. CDR1 and CDR2 from the germline V gene are SNHLY and FYNNEI. The CDR3 region is CASSERQVNSYEQYF. The CDR3 region has the DNA TGTGCCAGCAGTGAAAGGCAGGTGAACTCCTACGAGCAGTACTTC.

CDR3 loop: CASSRTASSYEQYF. The CDR3 region has the DNA TGTGCCAGCAGCAGGACGGCTAGCTCCTACGAGCAGTACTTC. The V call is TRBV6-5, the J call TRBJ2-7; D uncertain. Germline values: CDR1 MNHEY, CDR2 SVGAGI. V was shortened by 6 bases and J by 0 bases, with 12 bases between the two germline ends. This CDR3 spans 14 amino acids.

V is TRBV6-1 and J is TRBJ2-2; TRBD1 aligns across 11 bases. CDR1 and CDR2 from the germline V gene are MNHNS and SASEGT. After removal of 3 bases from V and 0 bases from J, the junction contained 3 bases not matched to a gene. This CDR3 comprises 17 residues. The CDR3 loop is CASSEPGQGANTGELFF. As DNA, the CDR3 is TGTGCCAGCAGTGAGCCGGGACAGGGGGCGAACACCGGGGAGCTGTTTTTT.

The chain combines TRBV15 with TRBJ1-1; 9 nucleotides agree with TRBD1. Germline trimming cut 2 bases from V and 2 bases from J; bases unmatched to any gene: 9. This CDR3 has 17 amino acids. Germline CDR1 is LNHNV and CDR2 is YYDKDF (reference sequence). The CDR3 region has the DNA TGTGCCACCAGCAGACCCCCTAGGGACAGGGAAAACACTGAAGCTTTCTTT. Protein: CATSRPPRDRENTEAFF.

This chain connects TRBV2 to TRBJ2-1; D call uncertain. The CDR3 covers 10 residues. Germline V gene lookup returns CDR1 SNHLY and CDR2 FYNNEI. V lost 6 bases to trimming and J lost 6 bases, with 3 bases between them. DNA of the CDR3: TGTGCCAGCAGGGCCAATGAGCAGTTCTTC. It translates to CASRANEQFF.

V gene TRBV2 combines with J gene TRBJ2-2; D is undetermined. The CDR3 is 15 amino acids. The V gene's germline CDR1 is SNHLY and CDR2 FYNNEI. The V gene lost 2 bases and the J gene lost 3 bases, with 10 bases spanning the gap. The CDR3 loop reads CASSERQVDTGELFF. CDR3 coding DNA: TGTGCCAGCAGTGAAAGGCAGGTGGACACCGGGGAGCTGTTTTTT.

The chain couples TRBV6-1 to TRBJ1-5, with D unresolved. The germline CDR1 and CDR2 sequences are MNHNS and SASEGT. CDR3 length equals 17 residues. V dropped 0 bases and J dropped 3 bases, with 15 bases sitting between them. The CDR3 region is CASSEALGRDTNQPQHF. Written as DNA, the CDR3 is TGTGCCAGCAGTGAAGCGCTGGGCAGAGATACCAATCAGCCCCAGCATTTT.

The rearrangement joins TRBV7-8 to TRBJ1-2; D is possibly TRBD1 (5 bases). This CDR3 has 13 residues. V was cut by 0 bases and J by 5 bases, with 7 bases left in between. Looked up from germline, CDR1 is SGHVS and CDR2 is FQNEAQ. DNA of the CDR3: TGTGCCAGCAGCTTAGCGACAGCTTATGGCTACACCTTC. Protein: CASSLATAYGYTF.

V is TRBV28 and J is TRBJ1-2; a possible D gene is TRBD1 (5 bases). Germline assignment: CDR1 MDHEN and CDR2 SYDVKM. The CDR3 has 15 amino acids. V shed 7 bases and J shed 3 bases, with 18 bases lying between them. CDR3 in DNA: TGTGCCAGCACCAGAAGACAGCCGGGGGACTATGGCTACACCTTC. Translation: CASTRRQPGDYGYTF.

For the CDR3, the DNA is TGTGCCAGCAGACCACAGGGTAGGGTGGACACCATATATTTT. Translating it yields CASRPQGRVDTIYF. This chain links TRBV7-8 with TRBJ1-3, with TRBD1 as a possible D gene (6 bases). Germline CDR1 is SGHVS and CDR2 is FQNEAQ. The CDR3 runs 14 residues. V lost 6 bases and J lost 8, with 17 bases in between.

V is TRBV3-1 (or the pseudogene TRBV3-2) and J is TRBJ1-2, with D unclear. Trimming shortened V by 3 bases and J by 5 bases, and 10 bases separated the two germline ends. This CDR3 has 13 residues. The germline V gene has CDR1 LGHDT and CDR2 YNNKEL (reference sequence). DNA for the CDR3: TGTGCCAGCAGCCAGGACCCCGGGTATGGCTACACCTTC. Translating it yields CASSQDPGYGYTF.

V and J are TRBV3-1 (or the pseudogene TRBV3-2) and TRBJ2-7; a weak D match, TRBD1 (5 bases). The CDR3 covers 14 residues. Germline assignment: CDR1 LGHDT and CDR2 YNNKEL (reference sequence). V gave up 0 bases and J gave up 3 bases, with 9 bases separating them. The CDR3 loop is CASSQDFRGYEQYF. The CDR3 DNA reads as TGTGCCAGCAGCCAAGATTTTAGGGGCTACGAGCAGTACTTC.

The V and J genes are TRBV29-1 and TRBJ1-1; a weak D match, TRBD1 (5 bases). Germline V gene sequence: CDR1 SQVTM, CDR2 ANQGSEA. Trimming stripped 5 bases from V and 2 bases from J, with 12 bases between. The CDR3 loop spans 13 amino acids. CDR3 loop: CSVLGRDNTEAFF. CDR3 DNA sequence: TGCAGCGTTTTAGGCAGGGACAACACTGAAGCTTTCTTT. Drawing the rest from reference TRBV29-1 and TRBJ1-1, the complete variable domain is SAVISQKPSRDICQRGTSLTIQCQVDSQVTMMFWYRQQPGQSLTLIATANQGSEATYESGFVIDKFPISRPNLTFSTLTVSNMSPEDSSIYLCSVLGRDNTEAFFGQGTRLTVV.

V gene TRBV12-3 or TRBV12-4 combines with J gene TRBJ1-3; no definite D call. CDR3 length: 13 residues. Trimming took 6 bases from V and 0 from J, leaving 6 bases between them. DNA of the CDR3: TGTGCCAGCAGATCGAACTCTGGAAACACCATATATTTT. The encoded protein is CASRSNSGNTIYF.